These T cell receptor beta chains were read from a single sample in a study of regulatory T cells in long-lasting Graves disease. TCRdb re-derived calls from the multiplex PCR reads in MiXCR, one entry per CDR3 protein. This table holds 600,000 to 650,000 distinct CDR3 sequences, roughly 16% found once. The sample was also reused in another study, on T cells in Graves' hyperthyroidism and ophthalmopathy.

The sequencing here drew on peripheral blood mononuclear cells (PBMCs), taken at new diagnosis, from a patient treated with antithyroid drugs. The source of these receptors is a woman aged 25 to 39 with Graves disease. Both conserved end residues are part of each CDR3. The D gene is left open where the match is weak. The listing skips clone size in some rows; elsewhere it reads once, few, many or a size class.

v_gene,d_gene,len,j_gene,abundance,CDR3aa,CDR3nt
TRBV10-1,TRBD2,16,TRBJ2-1,many,CASSESLGLGTAYQFF,TGCGCCAGCAGTGAGTCGTTGGGACTAGGAACAGCATATCAGTTCTTC
TRBV2,TRBD1,16,TRBJ2-3,many,CASSAQGALGTDTQYF,TGTGCCAGCAGTGCACAGGGGGCCCTCGGCACAGATACGCAGTATTTT
TRBV6-1,NA,13,TRBJ1-5,many,CASSPTDNQPQHF,TGTGCCAGCAGTCCAACCGACAATCAGCCCCAGCATTTT
TRBV7-2,NA,13,TRBJ1-6,many,CASSLGLAAALHF,TGTGCCAGCAGCTTAGGGCTGGCAGCAGCCCTCCACTTT
TRBV24-1,TRBD1,15,TRBJ2-3,NA,CATSAQGQVGDTQYF,TGTGCCACCAGTGCCCAGGGACAGGTGGGGGATACGCAGTATTTT
TRBV9,NA,15,TRBJ1-6,many,CASSEIGALNSPLHF,TGTGCCAGCAGCGAGATAGGGGCTTTGAATTCACCCCTCCACTTT
TRBV7-8,TRBD2,15,TRBJ2-1,many,CAGGFLAGDYNEQFF,TGTGCCGGAGGGTTCCTAGCGGGGGACTACAATGAGCAGTTCTTC
TRBV20-1,NA,13,TRBJ1-5,many,CSANSAGNQPQHF,TGCAGTGCGAATTCCGCAGGGAATCAGCCCCAGCATTTT
TRBV12-3/TRBV12-4,TRBD1,15,TRBJ1-1,NA,CASSLRGPRNTEAFF,TGTGCCAGCAGCCTCAGGGGGCCGAGGAACACTGAAGCTTTCTTT
TRBV28,TRBD2,17,TRBJ2-7,few,CASSFPWGRARTYEQYF,TGTGCCAGCAGTTTTCCTTGGGGGAGGGCGCGAACCTACGAGCAGTACTTC
TRBV27,NA,18,TRBJ2-3,many,CASSSLLALASWTDTQYF,TGTGCCAGCAGTTCCCTCCTGGCGCTAGCATCGTGGACAGATACGCAGTATTTT
TRBV7-6,TRBD2,16,TRBJ2-3,NA,CASSTGLAGATDTQYF,TGTGCCAGCAGCACTGGACTAGCGGGAGCCACAGATACGCAGTATTTT
TRBV20-1,TRBD2,15,TRBJ2-1,NA,CSAIRPGLAFPPQFF,TGCAGTGCTATAAGACCGGGACTAGCGTTCCCACCGCAGTTCTTC
TRBV7-2,NA,16,TRBJ2-7,few,CASSLGWRGVRYEQYF,TGTGCCAGCAGCTTAGGGTGGAGGGGGGTGAGGTACGAGCAGTACTTC
TRBV10-3,NA,17,TRBJ2-1,few,CAISEIRGSGTYNEQFF,TGTGCCATCAGTGAAATTCGGGGTAGCGGAACCTACAATGAGCAGTTCTTC
TRBV19,NA,15,TRBJ2-2,few,CASSMGAINTGELFF,TGTGCCAGTAGTATGGGAGCGATTAACACCGGGGAGCTGTTTTTT
TRBV27,NA,14,TRBJ2-4,NA,CASSLGAGGNIQYF,TGTGCCAGCAGTTTGGGGGCAGGTGGAAACATTCAGTACTTC
TRBV11-1,NA,14,TRBJ1-1,many,CASSSRGWLTEAFF,TGTGCCAGCAGCTCTAGGGGATGGCTCACTGAAGCTTTCTTT
TRBV6-8,NA,16,TRBJ1-1,NA,CASSYTRPTGSTEAFF,TGTGCCAGCAGTTACACGCGGCCAACAGGGTCGACTGAAGCTTTCTTT
TRBV27,NA,14,TRBJ1-6,few,CASKTPGGISPLHF,TGTGCCAGCAAGACCCCCGGGGGGATTTCACCCCTCCACTTT
TRBV28,NA,13,TRBJ1-1,many,CASSRLLNTEAFF,TGTGCCAGCAGTCGTCTCTTGAACACTGAAGCTTTCTTT
TRBV9,TRBD1,14,TRBJ1-1,few,CASSGQGAPTEAFF,TGTGCCAGCAGCGGACAGGGGGCGCCCACTGAAGCTTTCTTT
TRBV6-1,NA,14,TRBJ1-2,NA,CASSEALTSYGYTF,TGTGCCAGCAGTGAAGCGCTTACTAGCTATGGCTACACCTTC
TRBV28,NA,16,TRBJ2-7,many,CASRTASGINSYEQYF,TGTGCCAGCAGGACAGCCTCGGGAATTAACTCCTACGAGCAGTACTTC
TRBV3-1,NA,13,TRBJ1-1,NA,CASSPSAGAEAFF,TGTGCCAGCAGCCCCTCCGCGGGCGCTGAAGCTTTCTTT
TRBV3-1,NA,17,TRBJ2-5,NA,CASSPGWTSPTLETQYF,TGTGCCAGCAGCCCGGGTTGGACATCTCCAACCTTAGAGACCCAGTACTTC
TRBV4-2,NA,16,TRBJ1-1,few,CASSQVWGPNGTEAFF,TGTGCCAGCAGCCAAGTGTGGGGGCCCAACGGCACTGAAGCTTTCTTT
TRBV2,NA,11,TRBJ2-1,many,CAIQAYNEQFF,TGTGCCATTCAAGCCTACAATGAGCAGTTCTTC
TRBV9,TRBD1,13,TRBJ1-1,many,CASSAGTALEAFF,TGTGCCAGCAGCGCGGGGACAGCCTTAGAAGCTTTCTTT
TRBV2,NA,13,TRBJ1-6,many,CASGGEERTPLHF,TGTGCCAGCGGGGGTGAAGAAAGAACACCCCTCCACTTT
TRBV18,TRBD2,15,TRBJ2-7,NA,CASSPPLLAGEQQYF,TGTGCCAGCTCACCGCCCTTGCTAGCGGGAGAACAGCAGTACTTC
TRBV3-1,TRBD2,16,TRBJ2-1,many,CASSQGLTSGRNEQFF,TGTGCCAGCAGCCAAGGGTTGACTAGCGGGAGAAATGAGCAGTTCTTC
TRBV5-5,NA,17,TRBJ2-7,NA,CASSHESPRGNSYEQYF,TGTGCCAGCAGCCACGAGTCACCAAGGGGGAACTCCTACGAGCAGTACTTC
TRBV5-1,TRBD1,15,TRBJ1-6,NA,CASSLGQGVSSPLHF,TGCGCCAGCAGCTTGGGACAGGGTGTAAGTTCACCCCTCCACTTT
TRBV11-3,TRBD2,15,TRBJ2-3,many,CASSSRGTSGDTQYF,TGTGCCAGCAGCTCCCGAGGGACTAGCGGAGATACGCAGTATTTT
TRBV13,TRBD2,14,TRBJ2-1,few,CASSLAGSLDEQFF,TGTGCCAGCAGCCTAGCGGGATCCCTCGATGAGCAGTTCTTC
TRBV28,NA,16,TRBJ2-7,many,CASSLYGQDYPYEQYF,TGTGCCAGCAGTTTATACGGACAGGACTACCCTTACGAGCAGTACTTC
TRBV5-5,NA,14,TRBJ2-1,NA,CASSLEGFGYEQFF,TGTGCCAGCAGCTTGGAGGGCTTCGGGTATGAGCAGTTCTTC
TRBV6-1,NA,18,TRBJ1-1,many,CASSATRRTSNDGTEAFF,TGTGCCAGCAGTGCTACCCGGAGGACGTCTAATGATGGCACTGAAGCTTTCTTT
TRBV24-1,NA,11,TRBJ1-1,many,CATSERGVAFF,TGTGCCACCAGTGAGAGGGGTGTAGCTTTCTTT
TRBV5-1,TRBD2,16,TRBJ2-1,few,CAGKEVGLAGDNEQFF,TGCGCCGGCAAAGAAGTTGGACTAGCGGGAGACAATGAGCAGTTCTTC
TRBV20-1,NA,14,TRBJ1-2,many,CSARDREAGNGYTF,TGCAGTGCTAGAGACAGGGAGGCTGGGAATGGCTACACCTTC
TRBV4-2,NA,13,TRBJ1-1,many,CASIGTGLTEAFF,TGTGCCAGCATAGGGACGGGCCTAACTGAAGCTTTCTTT
TRBV7-2,NA,12,TRBJ2-3,many,CASGLSTDTQYF,TGTGCCAGTGGCCTTTCCACAGATACGCAGTATTTT
TRBV19,NA,16,TRBJ1-1,NA,CASSMSGVGGRTEAFF,TGTGCCAGTAGTATGTCGGGGGTTGGAGGGAGAACTGAAGCCTTCTTT
TRBV7-2,NA,16,TRBJ1-3,NA,CASSLALTHSGNTIYF,TGTGCCAGCAGCTTAGCGCTAACCCACTCTGGAAACACCATATATTTT
TRBV6-1,TRBD1,15,TRBJ2-1,few,CASSLTPTGLNEQFF,TGTGCCAGCAGTCTCACCCCGACAGGGCTCAATGAGCAGTTCTTC
TRBV9,NA,13,TRBJ1-5,few,CASSVGGGQPQHF,TGTGCCAGCAGCGTAGGGGGGGGTCAGCCCCAGCATTTT
TRBV29-1,TRBD1,14,TRBJ2-7,many,CSVEGTGESYEQYF,TGCAGCGTTGAAGGGACAGGGGAGTCCTACGAGCAGTACTTC
TRBV2,NA,13,TRBJ2-7,many,CASRGTKFYEQYF,TGTGCCAGCAGAGGGACAAAGTTCTACGAGCAGTACTTC
TRBV19,NA,13,TRBJ2-2,few,CASSMVVAGELFF,TGTGCCAGTAGTATGGTGGTCGCCGGGGAGCTGTTTTTT
TRBV18,NA,16,TRBJ2-1,NA,CASSRVFSVTYNEQFF,TGTGCCAGCTCACGAGTATTCTCCGTGACCTACAATGAGCAGTTCTTC
TRBV25-1,NA,14,TRBJ1-4,few,CASSVTNPDEKLFF,TGTGCCAGCAGTGTCACCAATCCCGATGAAAAACTGTTTTTT
TRBV28,NA,16,TRBJ1-5,many,CASSLAAKPGNQPQHF,TGTGCCAGCAGTTTAGCAGCGAAACCCGGCAATCAGCCCCAGCATTTT
TRBV6-2/TRBV6-3,TRBD1,15,TRBJ1-2,many,CASSRGTGGNYGYTF,TGTGCCAGCAGTCGGGGTACAGGGGGGAACTATGGCTACACCTTC
TRBV5-4,NA,16,TRBJ1-1,few,CASSLATLTGSTEAFF,TGTGCCAGCAGCTTGGCCACACTTACAGGGAGCACTGAAGCTTTCTTT
TRBV24-1,NA,15,TRBJ2-5,few,CATSDLGPGEETQYF,TGTGCCACCAGTGATTTGGGCCCGGGGGAGGAGACCCAGTACTTC
TRBV7-9,TRBD1,15,TRBJ1-1,many,CASSLRTGVGSEAFF,TGTGCCAGCAGCTTAAGGACAGGGGTAGGTTCTGAAGCTTTCTTT
TRBV12-3/TRBV12-4,TRBD2,16,TRBJ2-3,NA,CASGIAGATGTDTQYF,TGTGCCAGCGGCATAGCGGGAGCCACAGGCACAGATACGCAGTATTTT